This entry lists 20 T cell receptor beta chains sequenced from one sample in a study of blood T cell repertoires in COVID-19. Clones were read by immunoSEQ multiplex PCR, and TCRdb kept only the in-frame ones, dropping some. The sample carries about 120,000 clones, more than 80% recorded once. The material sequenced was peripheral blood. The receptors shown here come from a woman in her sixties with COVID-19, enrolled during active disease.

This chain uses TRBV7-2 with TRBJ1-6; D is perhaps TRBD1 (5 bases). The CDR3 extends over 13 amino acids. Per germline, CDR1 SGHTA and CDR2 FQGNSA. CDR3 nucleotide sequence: TGTGCGACGCAGGGCTCCTATAATTCACCCCTCCACTTT. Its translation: CATQGSYNSPLHF.

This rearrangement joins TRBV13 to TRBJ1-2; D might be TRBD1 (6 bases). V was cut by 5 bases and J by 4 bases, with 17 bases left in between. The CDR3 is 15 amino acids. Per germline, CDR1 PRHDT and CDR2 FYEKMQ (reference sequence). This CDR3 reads CASSPRTDLIYGYTF. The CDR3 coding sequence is TGTGCCAGCAGCCCCCGGACAGATCTCATCTATGGCTACACCTTC.

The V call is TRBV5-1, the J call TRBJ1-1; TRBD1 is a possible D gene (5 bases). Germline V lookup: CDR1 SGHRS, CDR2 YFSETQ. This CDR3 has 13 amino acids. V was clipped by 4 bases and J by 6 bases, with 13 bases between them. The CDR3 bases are TGCGCCAGCAGCAACCCGACAGTCCCTGAAGCTTTCTTT. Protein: CASSNPTVPEAFF. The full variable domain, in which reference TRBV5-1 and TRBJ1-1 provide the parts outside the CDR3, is KAGVTQTPRYLIKTRGQQVTLSCSPISGHRSVSWYQQTPGQGLQFLFEYFSETQRNKGNFPGRFSGRQFSNSRSEMNVSTLELGDSALYLCASSNPTVPEAFFGQGTRLTVV.

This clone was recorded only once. The CDR3 DNA is TGTGCCAGCTGTCCGACTCCGACGGATGGCTACACCTTC. Its protein is CASCPTPTDGYTF. The rearrangement joins TRBV6-5 to TRBJ1-2; D uncertain. V shed 8 bases and J shed 6 bases, with 16 bases lying between them. Per germline, CDR1 MNHEY and CDR2 SVGAGI. This CDR3 contains 13 residues.

CDR3 in amino acids: CATSEWDSRSGGELFF. The CDR3 DNA reads TGTGCCACCAGTGAGTGGGACAGCCGGTCCGGCGGGGAGCTGTTTTTT. V and J are TRBV24-1 and TRBJ2-2; 7 bases align to TRBD1. Losses at the gene ends were 4 bases for V and 7 bases for J; bases not matched to a gene: 11. This CDR3 spans 16 amino acids. CDR1 KGHDR and CDR2 SFDVKD come from the germline V gene.

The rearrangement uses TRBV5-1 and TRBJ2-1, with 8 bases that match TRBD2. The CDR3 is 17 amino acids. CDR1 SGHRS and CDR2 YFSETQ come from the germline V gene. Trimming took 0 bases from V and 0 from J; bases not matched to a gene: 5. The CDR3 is CASSLARLASSYNEQFF. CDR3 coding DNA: TGCGCCAGCAGCTTGGCCCGACTAGCGTCCTCCTACAATGAGCAGTTCTTC.

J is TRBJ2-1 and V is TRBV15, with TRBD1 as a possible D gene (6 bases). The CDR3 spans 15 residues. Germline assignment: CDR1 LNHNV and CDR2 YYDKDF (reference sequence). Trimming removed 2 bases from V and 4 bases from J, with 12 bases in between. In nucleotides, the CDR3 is TGTGCCACCAGCAGAACAACAGGACAGTACAATGAGCAGTTCTTC. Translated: CATSRTTGQYNEQFF.

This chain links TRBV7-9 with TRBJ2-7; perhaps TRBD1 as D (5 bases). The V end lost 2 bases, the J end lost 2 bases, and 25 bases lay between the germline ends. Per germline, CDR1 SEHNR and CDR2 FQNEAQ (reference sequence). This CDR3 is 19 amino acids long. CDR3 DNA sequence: TGTGCCAGCAGCTTATCCCAGGGCCCCAGTAGCCTCTGGGCCTACGAGCAGTACTTC. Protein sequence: CASSLSQGPSSLWAYEQYF.

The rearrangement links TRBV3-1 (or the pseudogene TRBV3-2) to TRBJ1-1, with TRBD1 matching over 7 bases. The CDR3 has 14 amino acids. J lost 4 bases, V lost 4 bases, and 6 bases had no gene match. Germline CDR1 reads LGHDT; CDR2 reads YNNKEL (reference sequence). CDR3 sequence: CASSLPGGITEAFF. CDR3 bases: TGTGCCAGCAGCCTCCCAGGGGGGATCACTGAAGCTTTCTTT.

CDR3 in amino acids: CASTKNRGRGEGYTF. DNA of the CDR3: TGTGCCAGCACCAAAAACCGCGGACGGGGGGAGGGCTACACCTTC. This chain links TRBV2 with TRBJ1-2; a weak D match, TRBD1 (5 bases). The CDR3 length is 15 residues. Germline V gene data show CDR1 as SNHLY and CDR2 as FYNNEI. V was pared by 7 bases and J by 8 bases, with 23 bases between. Supplemented by reference TRBV2 and TRBJ1-2, the full variable domain reads EPEVTQTPSHQVTQMGQEVILRCVPISNHLYFYWYRQILGQKVEFLVSFYNNEISEKSEIFDDQFSVERPDGSNFTLKIRSTKLEDSAMYFCASTKNRGRGEGYTFGSGTRLTVV.

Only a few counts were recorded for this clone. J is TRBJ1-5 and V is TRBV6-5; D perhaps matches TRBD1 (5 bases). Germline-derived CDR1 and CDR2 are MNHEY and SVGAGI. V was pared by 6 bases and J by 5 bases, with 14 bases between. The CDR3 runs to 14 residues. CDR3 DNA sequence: TGTGCCAGCAGGCCGGTGGACAAAGATCAGCCCCAGCATTTT. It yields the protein CASRPVDKDQPQHF.

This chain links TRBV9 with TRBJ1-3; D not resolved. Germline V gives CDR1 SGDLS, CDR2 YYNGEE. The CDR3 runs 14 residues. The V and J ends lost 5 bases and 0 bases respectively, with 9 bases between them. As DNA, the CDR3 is TGTGCCAGCAGTCTCCCGAGCTCTGGAAACACCATATATTTT. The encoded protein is CASSLPSSGNTIYF.

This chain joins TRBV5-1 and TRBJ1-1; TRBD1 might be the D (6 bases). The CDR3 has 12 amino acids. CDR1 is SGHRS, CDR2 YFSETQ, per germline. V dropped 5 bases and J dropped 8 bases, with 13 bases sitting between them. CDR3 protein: CASRGAGSEAFF. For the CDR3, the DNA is TGCGCCAGCAGGGGGGCAGGGTCAGAAGCTTTCTTT.

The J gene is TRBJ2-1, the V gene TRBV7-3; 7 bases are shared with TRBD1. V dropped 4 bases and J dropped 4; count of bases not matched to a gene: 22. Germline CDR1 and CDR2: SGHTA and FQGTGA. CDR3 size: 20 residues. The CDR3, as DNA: TGTGCCAGCAGCTGGTATCCCGGGACAGAAGGTCCCTCTTCTTACAATGAGCAGTTCTTC. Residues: CASSWYPGTEGPSSYNEQFF.

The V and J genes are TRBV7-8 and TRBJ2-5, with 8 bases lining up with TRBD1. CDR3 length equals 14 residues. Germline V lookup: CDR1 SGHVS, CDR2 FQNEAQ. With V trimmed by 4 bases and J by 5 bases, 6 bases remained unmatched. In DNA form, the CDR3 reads TGTGCCAGCAGCTCCGGACAGGGTGGGGAGACCCAGTACTTC. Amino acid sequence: CASSSGQGGETQYF.

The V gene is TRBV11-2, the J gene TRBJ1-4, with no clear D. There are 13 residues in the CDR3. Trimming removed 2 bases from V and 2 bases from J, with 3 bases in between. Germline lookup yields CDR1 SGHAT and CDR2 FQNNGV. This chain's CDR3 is CASSLRTNEKLFF. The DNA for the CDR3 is TGTGCCAGCAGCTTACGGACTAATGAAAAACTGTTTTTT.

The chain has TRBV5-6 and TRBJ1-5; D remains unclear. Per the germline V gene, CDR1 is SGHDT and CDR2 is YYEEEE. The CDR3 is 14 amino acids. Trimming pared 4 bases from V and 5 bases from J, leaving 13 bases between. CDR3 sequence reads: CASSRLEKDQPQHF. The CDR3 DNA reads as TGTGCCAGCAGCCGGCTGGAGAAGGATCAGCCCCAGCATTTT. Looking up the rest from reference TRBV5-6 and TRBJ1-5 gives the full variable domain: DAGVTQSPTHLIKTRGQQVTLRCSPKSGHDTVSWYQQALGQGPQFIFQYYEEEERQRGNFPDRFSGHQFPNYSSELNVNALLLGDSALYLCASSRLEKDQPQHFGDGTRLSIL.

CDR3 sequence (DNA): TGTGCCAGCAGTCGGAACAGGGAATGGGATGGCTACACCTTC. It yields the protein CASSRNREWDGYTF. V and J are TRBV28 and TRBJ1-2, with a possible D match to TRBD1 (6 bases). This CDR3 comprises 14 residues. The V and J ends lost 5 bases and 6 bases respectively, with 16 bases between them. Germline loops: CDR1 MDHEN, CDR2 SYDVKM.

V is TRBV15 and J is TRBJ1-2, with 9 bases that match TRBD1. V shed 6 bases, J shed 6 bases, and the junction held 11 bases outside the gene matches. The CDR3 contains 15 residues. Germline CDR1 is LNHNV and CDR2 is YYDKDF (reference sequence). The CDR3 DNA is TGTGCCACCAGTCCGGGACAGGGATATATGGATGGCTACACCTTC. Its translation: CATSPGQGYMDGYTF.

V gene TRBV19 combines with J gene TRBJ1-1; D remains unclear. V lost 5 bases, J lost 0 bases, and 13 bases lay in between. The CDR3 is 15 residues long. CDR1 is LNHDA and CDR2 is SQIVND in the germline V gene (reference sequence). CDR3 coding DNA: TGTGCCAGTAGTCCAAGGACTGACATGAACACTGAAGCTTTCTTT. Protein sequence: CASSPRTDMNTEAFF.